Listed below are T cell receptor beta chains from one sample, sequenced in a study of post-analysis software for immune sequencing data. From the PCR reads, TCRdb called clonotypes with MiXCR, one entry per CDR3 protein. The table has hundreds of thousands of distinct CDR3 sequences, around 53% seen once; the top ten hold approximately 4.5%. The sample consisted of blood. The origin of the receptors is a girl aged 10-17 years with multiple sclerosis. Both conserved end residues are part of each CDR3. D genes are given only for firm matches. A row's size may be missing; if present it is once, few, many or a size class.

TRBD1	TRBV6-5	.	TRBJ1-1	CASSYLRDRVASTEAFF	TGTGCCAGCAGTTACTTGAGGGACAGGGTGGCGAGCACTGAAGCTTTCTTT
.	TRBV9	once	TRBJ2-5	CASSVAGDRETQYF	TGTGCCAGCAGCGTAGCGGGAGATCGAGAGACCCAGTACTTC
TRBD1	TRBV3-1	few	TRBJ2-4	CASSPWTGENIQYF	TGTGCCAGCAGCCCATGGACAGGGGAAAACATTCAGTACTTC
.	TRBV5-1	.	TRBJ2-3	CASSFRQASSTDTQYF	TGCGCCAGCAGCTTCCGACAGGCATCCAGCACAGATACGCAGTATTTT
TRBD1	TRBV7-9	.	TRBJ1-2	CASSRTGGERANYGYTF	TGTGCCAGCAGCAGGACAGGGGGGGAAAGGGCTAACTATGGCTACACCTTC
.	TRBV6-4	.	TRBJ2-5	CASSDRTAPRETQYF	TGTGCCAGCAGTGACAGGACAGCGCCGAGGGAGACCCAGTACTTC
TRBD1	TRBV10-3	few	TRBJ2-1	CAISKGQGASNEQFF	TGTGCCATCAGTAAAGGACAGGGGGCGAGTAATGAGCAGTTCTTC
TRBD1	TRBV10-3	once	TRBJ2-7	CAISESLSDLGTGAYEQYF	TGTGCCATCAGTGAGTCTCTCTCCGACCTTGGGACAGGGGCCTACGAGCAGTACTTC
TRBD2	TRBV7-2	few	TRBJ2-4	CASSLARTSGRKNIQYF	TGTGCCAGCAGCTTAGCCCGAACTAGCGGGAGAAAAAACATTCAGTACTTC
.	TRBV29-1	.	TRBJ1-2	CSVGGAGTPSGYTF	TGCAGCGTTGGAGGGGCCGGGACACCCTCGGGCTACACCTTC
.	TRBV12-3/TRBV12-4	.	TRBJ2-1	CASSLAQGVNNEQFF	TGTGCCAGCAGTTTAGCACAGGGTGTGAACAATGAGCAGTTCTTC
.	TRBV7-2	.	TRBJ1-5	CASSSGGYTPQHF	TGTGCCAGCAGCTCCGGGGGCTACACGCCCCAGCATTTT
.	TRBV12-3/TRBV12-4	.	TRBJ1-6	CASSLLELPLHF	TGTGCCAGCAGTTTATTGGAACTACCCCTCCACTTT
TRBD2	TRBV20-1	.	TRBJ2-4	CSAKLAGYGEQYF	TGCAGTGCTAAGCTAGCGGGCTATGGGGAGCAGTACTTC
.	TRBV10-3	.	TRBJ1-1	CAISGAVRMNTEAFF	TGTGCCATCAGTGGGGCAGTTCGCATGAACACTGAAGCTTTCTTT
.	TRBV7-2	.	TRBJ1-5	CASSLHSNQPQHF	TGTGCCAGCAGCTTACATAGCAATCAGCCCCAGCATTTT
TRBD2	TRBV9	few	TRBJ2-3	CASSPLPPAGTADTQYF	TGTGCCAGCAGCCCCCTCCCCCCAGCGGGGACGGCAGATACGCAGTATTTT
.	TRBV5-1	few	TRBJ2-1	CASSLQPRPNNEQFF	TGCGCCAGCAGCTTGCAACCCAGACCGAACAATGAGCAGTTCTTC
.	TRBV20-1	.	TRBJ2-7	CSGILGPPGDEQYF	TGCAGCGGAATCCTCGGGCCTCCGGGTGACGAGCAGTACTTC
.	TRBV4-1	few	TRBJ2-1	CASSQFRIGINRGQFF	TGCGCCAGCAGCCAATTCCGGATTGGGATAAATAGAGGGCAGTTCTTC
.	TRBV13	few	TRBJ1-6	CASSYGTHRDSPLHF	TGTGCCAGCAGCTACGGGACACATCGGGATTCACCCCTCCACTTT
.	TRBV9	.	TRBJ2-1	CASSGGQGSGYNEQFF	TGTGCCAGCAGCGGCGGGCAGGGTTCCGGCTACAATGAGCAGTTCTTC
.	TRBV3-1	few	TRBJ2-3	CASSQDLGVTDTQYF	TGTGCCAGCAGCCAAGATCTGGGAGTCACAGATACGCAGTATTTT
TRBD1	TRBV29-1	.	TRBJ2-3	CSVLKGTGRTDTQYF	TGCAGCGTCCTAAAGGGGACAGGGAGGACAGATACGCAGTATTTT
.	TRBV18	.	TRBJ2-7	CASSPNYRVTSYEQYF	TGTGCCAGCTCACCTAACTACAGGGTAACTTCCTACGAGCAGTACTTC
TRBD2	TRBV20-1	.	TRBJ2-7	CSAREIGPLAGAYEQYF	TGCAGTGCTAGAGAAATTGGGCCACTAGCGGGAGCCTACGAGCAGTACTTC
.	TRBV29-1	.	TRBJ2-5	CSVVKSQQEQYF	TGCAGCGTTGTAAAATCACAACAAGAGCAGTACTTC
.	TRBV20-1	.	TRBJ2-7	CSARDREGRYEQYF	TGCAGTGCTAGAGATAGAGAGGGCCGCTACGAGCAGTACTTC
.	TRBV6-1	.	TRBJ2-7	CASTGTGPYEQYF	TGTGCCAGCACTGGCACGGGACCGTACGAGCAGTACTTC
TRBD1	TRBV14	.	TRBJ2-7	CASSQEAGQGIYEQYF	TGTGCCAGCAGCCAAGAAGCGGGACAGGGCATCTACGAGCAGTACTTC
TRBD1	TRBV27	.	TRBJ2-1	CASSYRGRNEQFF	TGTGCCAGCAGTTACAGGGGGCGAAATGAGCAGTTCTTC
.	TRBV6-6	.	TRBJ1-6	CASSYRQVRDSPLHF	TGTGCCAGCAGTTACCGGCAGGTCAGGGATTCACCCCTCCACTTT
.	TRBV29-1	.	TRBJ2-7	CSARVGTPYEQYF	TGCAGCGCCAGGGTGGGGACTCCCTACGAGCAGTACTTC
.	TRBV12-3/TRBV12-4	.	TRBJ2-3	CASSTSARPTDTQYF	TGTGCCAGCAGTACAAGCGCGCGGCCCACAGATACGCAGTATTTT
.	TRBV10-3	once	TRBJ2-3	CAISVRDPDPHTDTQYF	TGTGCCATCAGTGTCCGGGACCCCGATCCTCACACAGATACGCAGTATTTT
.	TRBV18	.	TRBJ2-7	CASSEKQGQYF	TGTGCCAGCTCAGAAAAACAGGGGCAGTACTTC
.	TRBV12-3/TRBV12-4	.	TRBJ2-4	CASSLSSGSKNIQYF	TGTGCCAGCAGTTTATCTTCGGGCAGCAAAAACATTCAGTACTTC
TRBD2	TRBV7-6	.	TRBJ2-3	CASSAGTSGKATDTQYF	TGTGCCAGCAGCGCCGGGACTAGCGGGAAAGCAACAGATACGCAGTATTTT
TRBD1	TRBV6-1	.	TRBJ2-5	CASSPRGTGVGAETQYF	TGTGCCAGCAGCCCTAGGGGGACAGGGGTTGGGGCGGAGACCCAGTACTTC
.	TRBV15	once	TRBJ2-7	CATSRVRGSQTYEQYF	TGTGCCACCAGCAGGGTAAGGGGGTCTCAAACCTACGAGCAGTACTTC
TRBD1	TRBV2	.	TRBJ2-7	CASSQAGGIYEQYF	TGTGCCAGCAGTCAGGCAGGGGGAATCTACGAGCAGTACTTC
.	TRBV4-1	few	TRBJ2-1	CASSQEWVYNEQFF	TGCGCCAGCAGCCAAGAATGGGTCTACAATGAGCAGTTCTTC
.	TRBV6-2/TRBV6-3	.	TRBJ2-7	CASSYYGPSYEQYF	TGTGCCAGCAGTTACTACGGACCATCTTACGAGCAGTACTTC
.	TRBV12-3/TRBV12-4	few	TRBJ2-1	CASSRLGALGYNEQFF	TGTGCCAGCAGCAGACTAGGTGCATTGGGGTACAATGAGCAGTTCTTC
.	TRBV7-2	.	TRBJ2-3	CASSFGGRKEILATDTQYF	TGTGCCAGCAGCTTCGGGGGGCGCAAAGAGATCTTAGCCACAGATACGCAGTATTTT
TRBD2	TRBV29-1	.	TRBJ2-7	CSVGETGGGEQYF	TGCAGCGTTGGAGAGACGGGAGGTGGCGAGCAGTACTTC
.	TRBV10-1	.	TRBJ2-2	CASSEPEPTGELFF	TGCGCCAGCAGTGAGCCTGAACCTACCGGGGAGCTGTTTTTT
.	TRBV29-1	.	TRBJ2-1	CSVAKASYNEQFF	TGCAGCGTTGCAAAGGCTTCCTACAATGAGCAGTTCTTC
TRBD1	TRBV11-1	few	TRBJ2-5	CASSLLSRGLETQYF	TGTGCCAGCAGCTTACTTTCCAGGGGGCTAGAGACCCAGTACTTC
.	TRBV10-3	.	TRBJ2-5	CAIRASQETQYF	TGTGCCATCCGGGCTAGCCAAGAGACCCAGTACTTC
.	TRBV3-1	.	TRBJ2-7	CASSQGSALFEQYF	TGTGCCAGCAGCCAAGGCTCAGCGCTCTTCGAGCAGTACTTC
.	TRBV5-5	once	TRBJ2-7	CASSFTGEAYEQYF	TGTGCCAGCAGCTTCACAGGGGAGGCCTACGAGCAGTACTTC
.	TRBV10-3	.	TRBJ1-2	CAISEGNRIGYTF	TGTGCCATCAGTGAGGGGAACAGGATCGGCTACACCTTC
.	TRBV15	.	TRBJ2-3	CATSRRADTQYF	TGTGCCACCAGCAGGAGAGCAGATACGCAGTATTTT
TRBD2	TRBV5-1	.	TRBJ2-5	CASSPAIAGGETQYF	TGCGCCAGCAGCCCCGCGATAGCGGGAGGAGAGACCCAGTACTTC
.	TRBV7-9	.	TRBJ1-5	CASSMTRQPQHF	TGTGCCAGCAGCATGACCAGACAGCCCCAGCATTTT